In its sample, the clone carrying this TCR beta chain was seen once. This entry belongs to a study of blood T cell repertoires in COVID-19. Clones were sequenced by immunoSEQ multiplex PCR, and TCRdb holds only the in-frame ones, with some missing. The sample records about 160,000 clones, 75% to 90% being singletons. From germline, CDR1 is SGHAT and CDR2 FQNNGV. With 5 bases removed from V and 6 bases from J, the gap between germline ends came to 17 bases. The CDR3 spans 15 residues. The sequence derives from a man between 18 and 35 years old with COVID-19, enrolled during active disease. The sequencing input was peripheral blood. The chain carries TRBV11-2 and TRBJ2-1; no clear D. The CDR3, as DNA: TGTGCCAGCAGCCGCACCCCCTCGACTGGCAATGAGCAGTTCTTC. Encoded protein: CASSRTPSTGNEQFF.